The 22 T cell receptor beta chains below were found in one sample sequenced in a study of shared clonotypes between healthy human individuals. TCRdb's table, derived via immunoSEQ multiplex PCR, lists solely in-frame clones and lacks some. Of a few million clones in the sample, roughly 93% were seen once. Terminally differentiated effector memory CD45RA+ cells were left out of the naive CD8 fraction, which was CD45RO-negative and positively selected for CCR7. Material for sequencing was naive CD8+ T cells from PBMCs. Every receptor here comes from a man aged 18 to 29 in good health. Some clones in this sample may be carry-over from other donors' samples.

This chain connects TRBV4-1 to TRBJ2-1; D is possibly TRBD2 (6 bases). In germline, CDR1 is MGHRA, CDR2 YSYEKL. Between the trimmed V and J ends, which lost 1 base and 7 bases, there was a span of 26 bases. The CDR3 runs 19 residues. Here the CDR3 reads CASSQGPPQAGPGGNEQFF. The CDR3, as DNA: TGCGCCAGCAGCCAAGGGCCTCCCCAGGCGGGGCCTGGGGGTAATGAGCAGTTCTTC.

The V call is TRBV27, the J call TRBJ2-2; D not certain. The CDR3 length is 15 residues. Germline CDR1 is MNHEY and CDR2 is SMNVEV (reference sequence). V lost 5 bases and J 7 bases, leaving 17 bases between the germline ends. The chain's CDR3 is CASSPYLGLDGELFF. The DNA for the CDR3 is TGTGCCAGCAGTCCCTACCTCGGATTAGACGGGGAGCTGTTTTTT.

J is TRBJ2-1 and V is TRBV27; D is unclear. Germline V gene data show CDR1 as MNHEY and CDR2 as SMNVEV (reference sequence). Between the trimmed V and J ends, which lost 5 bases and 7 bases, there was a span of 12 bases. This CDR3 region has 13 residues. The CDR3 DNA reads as TGTGCCAGCAGTCCCTCGGATGTGAATGAGCAGTTCTTC. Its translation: CASSPSDVNEQFF.

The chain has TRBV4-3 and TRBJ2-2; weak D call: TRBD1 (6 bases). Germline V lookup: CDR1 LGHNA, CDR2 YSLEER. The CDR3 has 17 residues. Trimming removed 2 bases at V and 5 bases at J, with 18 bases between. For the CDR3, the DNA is TGCGCCAGCAGCCAATCTACAGGGAGAAGAATTACCGGGGAGCTGTTTTTT. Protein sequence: CASSQSTGRRITGELFF.

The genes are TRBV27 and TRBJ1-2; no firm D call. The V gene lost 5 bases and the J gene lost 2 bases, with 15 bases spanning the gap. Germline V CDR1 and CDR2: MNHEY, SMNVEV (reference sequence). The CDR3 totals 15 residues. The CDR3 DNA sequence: TGTGCCAGCAGTAGCCGCCCGTCAGGAAACTATGGCTACACCTTC. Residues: CASSSRPSGNYGYTF.

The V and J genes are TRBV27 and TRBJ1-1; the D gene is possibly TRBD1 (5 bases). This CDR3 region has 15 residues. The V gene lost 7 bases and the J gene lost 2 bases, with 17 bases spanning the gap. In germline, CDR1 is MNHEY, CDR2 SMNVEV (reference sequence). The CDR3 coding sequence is TGTGCCAGCAATTCCTTCCTAACAGGAAACACTGAAGCTTTCTTT. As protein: CASNSFLTGNTEAFF.

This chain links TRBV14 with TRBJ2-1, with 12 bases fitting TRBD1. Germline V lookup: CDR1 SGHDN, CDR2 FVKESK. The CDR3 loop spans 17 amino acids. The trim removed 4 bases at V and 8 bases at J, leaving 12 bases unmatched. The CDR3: CASSLLRGQGASDEQFF. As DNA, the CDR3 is TGTGCCAGCAGCCTCCTCCGGGGACAGGGGGCATCCGATGAGCAGTTCTTC.

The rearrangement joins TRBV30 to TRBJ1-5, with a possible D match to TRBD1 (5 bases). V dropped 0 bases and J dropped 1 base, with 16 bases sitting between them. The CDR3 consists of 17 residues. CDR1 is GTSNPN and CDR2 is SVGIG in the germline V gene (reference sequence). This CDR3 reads CAWSVPRGRGSNQPQHF. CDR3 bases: TGTGCCTGGAGTGTACCACGGGGTCGGGGGAGCAATCAGCCCCAGCATTTT.

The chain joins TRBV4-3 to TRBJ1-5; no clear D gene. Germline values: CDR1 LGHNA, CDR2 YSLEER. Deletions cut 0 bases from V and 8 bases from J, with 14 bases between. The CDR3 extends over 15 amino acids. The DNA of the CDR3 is TGCGCCAGCAGCCAAGATTATGATAGGGTCGAGCCCCAGCATTTT. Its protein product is CASSQDYDRVEPQHF.

The CDR3 sequence: CASSPTGHAQFF. Here the CDR3 DNA reads TGTGCCAGCAGCCCAACAGGGCACGCACAGTTCTTC. This chain uses TRBV27 with TRBJ2-1, with D maybe TRBD1 (6 bases). Trimming took off 6 bases at V and 13 bases at J, with 16 bases between the two ends. Germline values: CDR1 MNHEY, CDR2 SMNVEV (reference sequence). The CDR3 is made up of 12 amino acids.

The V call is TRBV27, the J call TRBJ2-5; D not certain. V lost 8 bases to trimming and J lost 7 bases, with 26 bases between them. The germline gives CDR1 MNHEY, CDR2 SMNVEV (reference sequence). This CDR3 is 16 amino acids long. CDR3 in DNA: TGTGCCAGCGAAATCCGCGTGGGCCCGGCGCGAGGGACCCAGTACTTC. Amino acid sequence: CASEIRVGPARGTQYF.

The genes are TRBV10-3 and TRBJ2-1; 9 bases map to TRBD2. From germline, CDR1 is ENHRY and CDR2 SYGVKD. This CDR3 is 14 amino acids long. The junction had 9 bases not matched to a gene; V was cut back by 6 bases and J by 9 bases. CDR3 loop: CAIRDIAGASEQFF. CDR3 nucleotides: TGTGCCATCAGGGACATAGCGGGGGCCTCTGAGCAGTTCTTC.

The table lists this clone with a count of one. CDR3 residues: CASRAGTSRNEQFF. Here the CDR3 DNA reads TGTGCCAGCAGAGCAGGGACTTCACGGAATGAGCAGTTCTTC. This chain uses TRBV27 with TRBJ2-1; D is perhaps TRBD2 (6 bases). The CDR3 has 14 amino acids. The germline gives CDR1 MNHEY, CDR2 SMNVEV (reference sequence). The ends were cut back, 6 bases at V and 7 bases at J, with 16 bases in the middle.

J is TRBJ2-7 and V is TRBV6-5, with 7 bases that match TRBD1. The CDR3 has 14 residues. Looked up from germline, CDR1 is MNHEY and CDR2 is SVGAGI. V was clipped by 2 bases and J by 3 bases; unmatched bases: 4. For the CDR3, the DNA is TGTGCCAGCAGTTACGAGGGACAGAACTACGAGCAGTACTTC. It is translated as CASSYEGQNYEQYF.

The CDR3 region has the DNA TGCAGCGTCGGACAGGGGAGCGACACCGGGGAGCTGTTTTTT. Its protein is CSVGQGSDTGELFF. V is TRBV29-1 and J is TRBJ2-2; 9 bases are shared with TRBD1. CDR3 length equals 14 residues. The V gene end was trimmed by 6 bases and the J gene end by 3 bases; junction bases not matched to a gene: 5. CDR1 is SQVTM and CDR2 is ANQGSEA in the germline V gene.

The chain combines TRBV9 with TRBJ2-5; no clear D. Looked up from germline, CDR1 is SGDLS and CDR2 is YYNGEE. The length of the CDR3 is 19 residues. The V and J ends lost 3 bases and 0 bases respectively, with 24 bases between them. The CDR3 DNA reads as TGTGCCAGCAGCGCGTTCCCCGATACCCTATCCCCCGACCAAGAGACCCAGTACTTC. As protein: CASSAFPDTLSPDQETQYF.

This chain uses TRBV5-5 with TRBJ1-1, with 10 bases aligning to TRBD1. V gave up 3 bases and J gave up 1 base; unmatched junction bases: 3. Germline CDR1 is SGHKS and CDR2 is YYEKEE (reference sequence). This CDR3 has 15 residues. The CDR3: CASSSGQGRNTEAFF. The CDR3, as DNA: TGTGCCAGCAGCTCGGGACAGGGGAGGAACACTGAAGCTTTCTTT. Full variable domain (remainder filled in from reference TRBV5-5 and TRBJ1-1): DAGVTQSPTHLIKTRGQQVTLRCSPISGHKSVSWYQQVLGQGPQFIFQYYEKEERGRGNFPDRFSARQFPNYSSELNVNALLLGDSALYLCASSSGQGRNTEAFFGQGTRLTVV.

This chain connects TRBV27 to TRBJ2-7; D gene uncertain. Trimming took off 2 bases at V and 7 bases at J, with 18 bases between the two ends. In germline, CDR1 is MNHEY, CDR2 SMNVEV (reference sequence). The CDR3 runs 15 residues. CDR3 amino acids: CASSLQPTPRAEQYF. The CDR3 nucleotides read TGTGCCAGCAGTTTACAACCGACCCCTCGTGCTGAGCAGTACTTC.

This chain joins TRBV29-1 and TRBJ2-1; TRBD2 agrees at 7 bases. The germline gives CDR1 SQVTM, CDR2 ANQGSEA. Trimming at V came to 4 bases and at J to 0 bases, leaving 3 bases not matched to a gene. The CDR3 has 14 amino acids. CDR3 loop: CSVVLASSYNEQFF. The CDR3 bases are TGCAGCGTTGTACTAGCGAGCTCCTACAATGAGCAGTTCTTC.

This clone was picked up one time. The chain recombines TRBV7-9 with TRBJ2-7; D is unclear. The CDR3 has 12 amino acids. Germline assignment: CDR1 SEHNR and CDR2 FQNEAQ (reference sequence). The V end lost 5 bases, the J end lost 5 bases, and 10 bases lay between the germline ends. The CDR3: CASSPIGDEQYF. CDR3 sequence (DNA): TGTGCCAGCAGCCCGATTGGTGACGAGCAGTACTTC.

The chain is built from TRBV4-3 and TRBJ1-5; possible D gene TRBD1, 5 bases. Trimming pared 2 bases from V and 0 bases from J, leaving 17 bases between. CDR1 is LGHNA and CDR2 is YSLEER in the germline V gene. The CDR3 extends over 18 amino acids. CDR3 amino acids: CASSQTPYDSYSNQPQHF. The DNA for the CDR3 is TGCGCCAGCAGCCAAACACCTTACGACAGTTATAGCAATCAGCCCCAGCATTTT.

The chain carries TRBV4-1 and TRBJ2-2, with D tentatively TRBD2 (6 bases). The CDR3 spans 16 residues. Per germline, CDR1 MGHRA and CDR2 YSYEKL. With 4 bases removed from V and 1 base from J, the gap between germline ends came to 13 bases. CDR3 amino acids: CASSLHSGVNTGELFF. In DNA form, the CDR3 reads TGCGCCAGCAGCCTCCATAGCGGTGTGAACACCGGGGAGCTGTTTTTT.